This entry describes one TCR beta chain. This specimen comes from a study of blood T cell repertoires in COVID-19. Study in general: Nucleic acid was either cDNA or gDNA, and it came from T cells, B-cell-depleted T cells, or PBMCs.

There are 14 residues in the CDR3. Germline CDR1 KGHSH, CDR2 LQKENI. With 2 bases clipped from V and 3 bases from J, the junction kept 3 bases outside the gene matches. Sequenced by immunoSEQ multiplex PCR; TCRdb stores in-frame clones only, minus some. The table includes around 77,000 clones, 85% to 95% detected once. The TCR was taken from a woman in her sixties or seventies with active COVID-19. Sequences were obtained from peripheral blood. J is TRBJ2-7 and V is TRBV18, with 8 bases identical to TRBD1. The CDR3 region has the DNA TGTGCCAGCTCACCATCTACAGGGGGCTACGAGCAGTACTTC. Amino acids: CASSPSTGGYEQYF.